A selection of T cell receptor beta chains follows, all from one sample in a study of blood T cell repertoires in COVID-19. Generated by immunoSEQ multiplex PCR, the TCRdb table keeps only in-frame clones and is missing some. The data show around 290,000 clones, more than 85% seen once. The sample consisted of peripheral blood. The receptors come from a woman aged 30 to 39 with COVID-19, enrolled during active disease. Both conserved end residues are trimmed from each CDR3. D genes are given only for firm matches.

D,J,V,CDR3
TRBD2,TRBJ2-1,TRBV4-2,ASTPGLASHEQF
NA,TRBJ2-1,TRBV25-1,ASSELVDEQF
NA,TRBJ1-1,TRBV2,ASKGEMNTEAF
NA,TRBJ2-1,TRBV12-3/TRBV12-4,ASSLNSYNEQF
NA,TRBJ1-2,TRBV9,ASSGIVEAGYT
NA,TRBJ1-3,TRBV28,ASSATGTSGNTIY
NA,TRBJ2-1,TRBV7-2,ASSMLGNEQF
NA,TRBJ2-3,TRBV28,ASRPARGADTQY
NA,TRBJ1-1,TRBV29-1,SGYRDLAEAF
TRBD2,TRBJ2-1,TRBV30,AWANSGSWNEQF
TRBD2,TRBJ2-5,TRBV28,ASSLSPGLAGVGLRETQY
NA,TRBJ1-5,TRBV7-2,ASSLGGFNQPQH
TRBD2,TRBJ2-7,TRBV3-1/TRBV3-2,ASSQDGGRFYEQY
TRBD1,TRBJ1-2,TRBV30,AWLPGQTSSGYT
NA,TRBJ1-6,TRBV7-9,ASSLAGQGNSPLH
TRBD2,TRBJ2-2,TRBV27,ASSSGLAAGELF
TRBD1,TRBJ2-6,TRBV24-1,ATRRDRGCSSGANVLT
NA,TRBJ1-1,TRBV2,ASSERGTTEAF
NA,TRBJ1-1,TRBV3-1/TRBV3-2,ASSQDQKGSTEAF
NA,TRBJ1-1,TRBV29-1,SVDRGMNTEAF
NA,TRBJ1-2,TRBV5-1,ASSGEVDYGYT
NA,TRBJ2-7,TRBV6-1,ASSDHTYEQY
NA,TRBJ2-3,TRBV3-1/TRBV3-2,ASSHAATSTDTQY
TRBD1,TRBJ1-1,TRBV5-1,ASSSQGAGTEAF
NA,TRBJ1-2,TRBV19,ASSILAGYT
TRBD2,TRBJ2-1,TRBV3-1/TRBV3-2,ASSQDDVAGSSYNEQF
NA,TRBJ2-1,TRBV11-2,ASSLERAYNEQF
TRBD2,TRBJ2-1,TRBV19,ASSFSSGGNGEQF
TRBD2,TRBJ2-7,TRBV30,AWSRTGPGGPAYEQY
NA,TRBJ1-3,TRBV30,ALNAGGANTIY
TRBD2,TRBJ2-1,TRBV6-2/TRBV6-3,ASSWASGRPQRNEQF
TRBD1,TRBJ1-2,TRBV24-1,ATSDPGQGEYGYT
NA,TRBJ1-2,TRBV7-2,ASSLNYGYT
TRBD2,TRBJ2-5,TRBV3-1/TRBV3-2,ASSIGALAGETQY
NA,TRBJ2-5,TRBV12-3/TRBV12-4,ASRIRELGTQY
TRBD2,TRBJ2-5,TRBV10-3,ATLAGEEETQY
TRBD1,TRBJ1-4,TRBV7-2,ASSFIMTGDEKLF
TRBD1,TRBJ2-5,TRBV6-5,ASSQGGFETQY
NA,TRBJ2-5,TRBV11-2,ASSFRLGREQETQY
NA,TRBJ1-5,TRBV7-9,ASSSQGSNQPQH
NA,TRBJ2-2,TRBV12-2,ASRRLRTSGRDNVSGELF
TRBD1,TRBJ2-1,TRBV9,ASSVETGQDYNEQF
NA,TRBJ2-7,TRBV30,AWSRGFYEQY
NA,TRBJ2-7,TRBV14,ASSQGFGGGYEQY
NA,TRBJ2-7,TRBV27,ASSLSRDYEQY
NA,TRBJ2-7,TRBV4-1,ASSQVSLSIYEQY
TRBD1,TRBJ1-3,TRBV19,ASSADRGYTIY
NA,TRBJ1-2,TRBV27,ASSLGGLGNYGYT
NA,TRBJ2-6,TRBV27,ASSPGSSGANVLT
NA,TRBJ1-1,TRBV28,ASSSIQGIRDTEAF
NA,TRBJ1-5,TRBV16,ASSQKIDSRSNQPQH
TRBD2,TRBJ2-7,TRBV19,ASSSRREIYEQY
TRBD1,TRBJ2-7,TRBV27,ASSPGQAYEQY
NA,TRBJ2-3,TRBV5-1,ASSLGAGFRTDTQY
NA,TRBJ1-4,TRBV11-2,ASSLERAGRKLF